A selection of T cell receptor beta chains follows, all from one sample in a study of blood T cells in healthy people across ages. TCRdb reprocessed the 5' RACE reads via MiXCR and lists one record per CDR3 protein. The sample consists of approximately 800,000 distinct CDR3 sequences, more than 55% of them appearing once. What was sequenced was blood. Receptor source: a man aged 35 to 55 in good health. CDR3s include the opening cysteine and the closing phenylalanine or tryptophan. D genes are given only for firm matches. Size values are once, few and many counts, or a class for expanded clones, and some rows have none.

v_call: TRBV7-2; clone_size: .; j_call: TRBJ1-6; d_call: .; cdr3_aa: CASSLIGSGNNSPLHF; cdr3_nt: TGTGCCAGCAGCTTAATTGGGTCAGGCAATAATTCACCCCTCCACTTT
v_call: TRBV20-1; clone_size: .; j_call: TRBJ1-4; d_call: .; cdr3_aa: CSANGVNEKLFF; cdr3_nt: TGCAGTGCTAACGGGGTTAACGAAAAACTGTTTTTT
v_call: TRBV6-1; clone_size: .; j_call: TRBJ1-5; d_call: .; cdr3_aa: CASTSPWQPQHF; cdr3_nt: TGTGCCAGCACGTCTCCCTGGCAGCCCCAGCATTTT
v_call: TRBV25-1; clone_size: .; j_call: TRBJ2-3; d_call: TRBD2; cdr3_aa: CASSNLAGFTDTQYF; cdr3_nt: TGTGCCAGCAGTAACCTAGCGGGGTTCACAGATACGCAGTATTTT
v_call: TRBV20-1; clone_size: .; j_call: TRBJ2-3; d_call: .; cdr3_aa: CSARDFQGRTDTQYF; cdr3_nt: TGCAGTGCTAGAGATTTTCAGGGCCGCACAGATACGCAGTATTTT
v_call: TRBV28; clone_size: .; j_call: TRBJ2-5; d_call: .; cdr3_aa: CATKTVSRGTQYF; cdr3_nt: TGTGCCACCAAAACAGTTTCGAGGGGGACCCAGTACTTC
v_call: TRBV12-3/TRBV12-4; clone_size: .; j_call: TRBJ1-2; d_call: TRBD1; cdr3_aa: CASSFPQGGYGYTF; cdr3_nt: TGTGCCAGCAGTTTCCCACAGGGGGGCTATGGCTACACCTTC
v_call: TRBV6-2/TRBV6-3; clone_size: .; j_call: TRBJ2-7; d_call: TRBD2; cdr3_aa: CASSYLIEAAGAREQYF; cdr3_nt: TGTGCCAGCAGTTACCTTATAGAGGCGGCGGGAGCACGCGAGCAGTACTTC
v_call: TRBV29-1; clone_size: .; j_call: TRBJ2-1; d_call: .; cdr3_aa: CSAHLGEEQFF; cdr3_nt: TGCAGCGCCCACCTCGGCGAGGAGCAGTTCTTC
v_call: TRBV20-1; clone_size: .; j_call: TRBJ2-3; d_call: .; cdr3_aa: CSAADRVDSTDTQYF; cdr3_nt: TGCAGTGCCGCGGACAGAGTGGATAGCACAGATACGCAGTATTTT
v_call: TRBV20-1; clone_size: .; j_call: TRBJ2-3; d_call: .; cdr3_aa: CSSSPRDTQYF; cdr3_nt: TGCAGTTCAAGCCCCAGGGATACGCAGTATTTT
v_call: TRBV9; clone_size: .; j_call: TRBJ2-1; d_call: TRBD1; cdr3_aa: CASSVDSYTYTTGGLRNEQFF; cdr3_nt: TGTGCCAGCAGCGTAGATTCCTACACCTATACGACAGGGGGCCTCAGGAATGAGCAGTTCTTC
v_call: TRBV2; clone_size: few; j_call: TRBJ1-2; d_call: .; cdr3_aa: CASSEQGSYGYTF; cdr3_nt: TGTGCCAGCAGTGAACAGGGTAGCTATGGCTACACCTTC
v_call: TRBV7-9; clone_size: few; j_call: TRBJ2-3; d_call: .; cdr3_aa: CASSSPGLNWDTQYF; cdr3_nt: TGTGCCAGCAGCTCACCGGGACTGAACTGGGATACGCAGTATTTT
v_call: TRBV7-2; clone_size: few; j_call: TRBJ2-7; d_call: TRBD1; cdr3_aa: CASRLSGTGSSEQYF; cdr3_nt: TGTGCCAGCAGGCTATCCGGGACAGGGTCATCCGAGCAGTACTTC
v_call: TRBV27; clone_size: .; j_call: TRBJ2-5; d_call: TRBD2; cdr3_aa: CASSSWTSLGEQYF; cdr3_nt: TGTGCCAGCAGTTCTTGGACTAGCCTAGGTGAGCAGTACTTC
v_call: TRBV11-1; clone_size: .; j_call: TRBJ1-1; d_call: TRBD1; cdr3_aa: CASRLTGDAEAFF; cdr3_nt: TGTGCCAGCAGGCTAACAGGGGACGCTGAAGCTTTCTTT
v_call: TRBV28; clone_size: .; j_call: TRBJ2-7; d_call: TRBD2; cdr3_aa: CASRKFTGLAGPYEQYF; cdr3_nt: TGTGCCAGCAGGAAATTTACGGGACTAGCGGGACCCTACGAGCAGTACTTC
v_call: TRBV20-1; clone_size: .; j_call: TRBJ2-5; d_call: TRBD2; cdr3_aa: CSARDIIGAGPYNEQYF; cdr3_nt: TGCAGTGCTAGAGACATTATAGGAGCGGGACCCTACAATGAGCAGTACTTC
v_call: TRBV3-1; clone_size: .; j_call: TRBJ2-7; d_call: TRBD1; cdr3_aa: CASSQRGQASYEQYF; cdr3_nt: TGTGCCAGCAGCCAAAGGGGACAGGCATCCTACGAGCAGTACTTC
v_call: TRBV20-1; clone_size: few; j_call: TRBJ2-7; d_call: TRBD2; cdr3_aa: CSAGGLAGGGEQYF; cdr3_nt: TGCAGTGCGGGGGGATTAGCGGGAGGGGGCGAGCAGTACTTC
v_call: TRBV6-5; clone_size: .; j_call: TRBJ1-2; d_call: TRBD1; cdr3_aa: CASSYSGTDGYTF; cdr3_nt: TGTGCCAGCAGTTACTCAGGGACAGATGGCTACACCTTC
v_call: TRBV28; clone_size: .; j_call: TRBJ2-5; d_call: .; cdr3_aa: CASSAGEGSQETQYF; cdr3_nt: TGTGCCAGCAGTGCCGGCGAGGGGAGCCAAGAGACCCAGTACTTC
v_call: TRBV20-1; clone_size: .; j_call: TRBJ2-1; d_call: TRBD2; cdr3_aa: CSARRGSGLASYNEQFF; cdr3_nt: TGCAGTGCCAGGAGAGGATCGGGACTAGCGTCCTACAATGAGCAGTTCTTC
v_call: TRBV29-1; clone_size: .; j_call: TRBJ2-6; d_call: TRBD1; cdr3_aa: CSVAVRQGVLSGANVLTF; cdr3_nt: TGCAGCGTAGCGGTACGACAGGGGGTCCTCTCTGGGGCCAACGTCCTGACTTTC
v_call: TRBV2; clone_size: .; j_call: TRBJ2-3; d_call: TRBD1; cdr3_aa: CASSRSRDRGTDTQYF; cdr3_nt: TGTGCCAGCAGTCGTTCCCGGGACAGGGGCACAGATACGCAGTATTTT
v_call: TRBV9; clone_size: .; j_call: TRBJ2-3; d_call: TRBD2; cdr3_aa: CASSPAQTSVTDTQYF; cdr3_nt: TGTGCCAGCAGCCCGGCCCAGACTAGCGTCACAGATACGCAGTATTTT
v_call: TRBV6-2/TRBV6-3; clone_size: .; j_call: TRBJ2-7; d_call: TRBD2; cdr3_aa: CASSSRGGRAEEQYF; cdr3_nt: TGTGCCAGCAGCTCTCGGGGCGGGAGGGCTGAAGAGCAGTACTTC
v_call: TRBV29-1; clone_size: few; j_call: TRBJ2-3; d_call: TRBD2; cdr3_aa: CSVEGLPGTSGSLTDTQYF; cdr3_nt: TGCAGCGTTGAAGGCCTCCCCGGGACTAGCGGGAGTCTCACAGATACGCAGTATTTT
v_call: TRBV6-1; clone_size: .; j_call: TRBJ1-4; d_call: TRBD1; cdr3_aa: CASSEPGTGKLFF; cdr3_nt: TGTGCCAGCAGTGAGCCCGGGACAGGGAAACTGTTTTTT
v_call: TRBV2; clone_size: .; j_call: TRBJ2-3; d_call: .; cdr3_aa: CASSIDFTDTQYF; cdr3_nt: TGTGCCAGCTCGATTGATTTCACAGATACGCAGTATTTT
v_call: TRBV28; clone_size: .; j_call: TRBJ2-5; d_call: TRBD1; cdr3_aa: CASSEGQGFQETQYF; cdr3_nt: TGTGCCAGCTCCGAGGGACAGGGCTTCCAAGAGACCCAGTACTTC
v_call: TRBV5-6; clone_size: .; j_call: TRBJ2-7; d_call: .; cdr3_aa: CASSLDGSNRAYEQYF; cdr3_nt: TGTGCCAGCAGCTTGGATGGATCCAACCGGGCGTACGAGCAGTACTTC
v_call: TRBV5-6; clone_size: .; j_call: TRBJ2-5; d_call: .; cdr3_aa: CASNRYRSSETQYF; cdr3_nt: TGTGCCAGCAACAGGTACAGGAGCTCAGAGACCCAGTACTTC
v_call: TRBV20-1; clone_size: once; j_call: TRBJ1-6; d_call: .; cdr3_aa: CSARSRGGYNSPLHF; cdr3_nt: TGCAGTGCTAGATCCCGGGGAGGTTATAATTCACCCCTCCACTTT
v_call: TRBV9; clone_size: .; j_call: TRBJ1-6; d_call: TRBD1; cdr3_aa: CASSVKTGLSPLHF; cdr3_nt: TGTGCCAGCAGCGTTAAGACAGGGCTGTCACCCCTCCACTTT
v_call: TRBV12-3/TRBV12-4; clone_size: .; j_call: TRBJ2-7; d_call: TRBD1; cdr3_aa: CASSRGQGNSYEQYF; cdr3_nt: TGTGCCAGCAGCCGGGGACAGGGCAATTCCTACGAGCAGTACTTC
v_call: TRBV10-3; clone_size: .; j_call: TRBJ1-5; d_call: .; cdr3_aa: CAISDRDSNQPQHF; cdr3_nt: TGTGCCATCAGTGACAGGGATAGCAATCAGCCCCAGCATTTT
v_call: TRBV4-3; clone_size: .; j_call: TRBJ2-1; d_call: TRBD2; cdr3_aa: CASSQDWLAAFTDEQFF; cdr3_nt: TGCGCCAGCAGCCAAGATTGGCTAGCGGCCTTTACCGATGAGCAGTTCTTC
v_call: TRBV5-1; clone_size: .; j_call: TRBJ1-5; d_call: TRBD1; cdr3_aa: CASSPMGGTEANQPQHF; cdr3_nt: TGCGCCAGCAGCCCCATGGGCGGGACAGAAGCCAATCAGCCCCAGCATTTT
v_call: TRBV24-1; clone_size: .; j_call: TRBJ2-5; d_call: TRBD2; cdr3_aa: CAASEKSGTSPQETQYF; cdr3_nt: TGTGCCGCCAGTGAGAAATCCGGGACTAGCCCACAAGAGACCCAGTACTTC
v_call: TRBV20-1; clone_size: .; j_call: TRBJ2-5; d_call: TRBD2; cdr3_aa: CSATLAGGRETQYF; cdr3_nt: TGCAGTGCGACACTAGCGGGGGGGCGTGAGACCCAGTACTTC
v_call: TRBV30; clone_size: .; j_call: TRBJ1-5; d_call: .; cdr3_aa: CACSPGFNNQPQHF; cdr3_nt: TGTGCCTGCAGCCCTGGGTTCAACAATCAGCCCCAGCATTTT
v_call: TRBV5-6; clone_size: .; j_call: TRBJ2-3; d_call: .; cdr3_aa: CASSLSKDTQYF; cdr3_nt: TGTGCCAGCAGCTTGAGCAAAGATACGCAGTATTTT
v_call: TRBV3-1; clone_size: .; j_call: TRBJ1-1; d_call: TRBD1; cdr3_aa: CASCSGGSRDTEAFF; cdr3_nt: TGTGCCAGCTGCTCAGGGGGCTCGAGGGACACTGAAGCTTTCTTT
v_call: TRBV18; clone_size: .; j_call: TRBJ1-2; d_call: TRBD1; cdr3_aa: CASSPRTGENYGYTF; cdr3_nt: TGTGCCAGCTCACCGAGGACAGGGGAAAACTATGGCTACACCTTC
v_call: TRBV18; clone_size: few; j_call: TRBJ1-1; d_call: .; cdr3_aa: CASSPRTGPNTEAFF; cdr3_nt: TGTGCCAGCTCACCACGGACGGGACCGAACACTGAAGCTTTCTTT
v_call: TRBV20-1; clone_size: .; j_call: TRBJ2-5; d_call: TRBD2; cdr3_aa: CSAGGETQYF; cdr3_nt: TGCAGTGCCGGGGGGGAGACCCAGTACTTC
v_call: TRBV6-6; clone_size: .; j_call: TRBJ2-1; d_call: .; cdr3_aa: CASSFRSGNNEQFF; cdr3_nt: TGTGCCAGCAGTTTTCGCAGTGGTAACAATGAGCAGTTCTTC
v_call: TRBV19; clone_size: few; j_call: TRBJ2-6; d_call: .; cdr3_aa: CASSDGTGTGANVLTF; cdr3_nt: TGTGCCAGTAGTGATGGTACAGGGACTGGGGCCAACGTCCTGACTTTC
v_call: TRBV12-3/TRBV12-4; clone_size: few; j_call: TRBJ2-5; d_call: TRBD1; cdr3_aa: CASSLGQATEETQYF; cdr3_nt: TGTGCCAGCAGTTTGGGACAGGCGACGGAAGAGACCCAGTACTTC
v_call: TRBV27; clone_size: many; j_call: TRBJ2-3; d_call: .; cdr3_aa: CASSFQGFDTQYF; cdr3_nt: TGTGCCAGCAGTTTCCAGGGTTTTGATACGCAGTATTTT
v_call: TRBV14; clone_size: .; j_call: TRBJ2-4; d_call: .; cdr3_aa: CASSQDAAFWEQYF; cdr3_nt: TGTGCCAGCAGCCAAGATGCAGCTTTTTGGGAGCAGTACTTC
v_call: TRBV20-1; clone_size: .; j_call: TRBJ2-5; d_call: .; cdr3_aa: CSASFGTSNVKETQYF; cdr3_nt: TGCAGTGCTAGTTTTGGGACCAGCAACGTAAAAGAGACCCAGTACTTC